A selection of T cell receptor beta chains follows, all from one sample in a study of response to subunit inactivated influenza vaccine. TCRdb itself ran the RT-PCR reads through MiXCR, one entry per CDR3 protein. The data hold over 300,000 distinct CDR3 sequences, with roughly 22% observed a single time. The source was PBMCs from blood, collected about 20 months after vaccination. Receptors originate from a man aged 50 to 69 who received an inactivated influenza vaccine. The CDR3 runs from the conserved cysteine through the conserved F or W. The order of the fields is D gene, J gene, V gene, clone size, CDR3 protein, CDR3 DNA. D genes are given only for firm matches. Some rows mark clone size as missing; the rest say once, few, many or name a class of expanded clone.

d_call: TRBD1
j_call: TRBJ1-6
v_call: TRBV5-4
clone_size: NA
cdr3_aa: CASSWGGGGNSPLHF
cdr3_nt: TGTGCCAGCAGCTGGGGAGGGGGCGGGAATTCACCCCTCCACTTT

d_call: TRBD1
j_call: TRBJ2-7
v_call: TRBV18
clone_size: few
cdr3_aa: CATTGTGQYEQYF
cdr3_nt: TGTGCCACTACCGGGACAGGCCAATACGAGCAGTACTTC

d_call: TRBD1
j_call: TRBJ2-1
v_call: TRBV30
clone_size: NA
cdr3_aa: CAWSVNRGNEQFF
cdr3_nt: TGTGCCTGGAGTGTTAACAGGGGGAATGAGCAGTTCTTC

d_call: NA
j_call: TRBJ1-3
v_call: TRBV4-1
clone_size: many
cdr3_aa: CASLGDGNTIYF
cdr3_nt: TGCGCCAGCTTGGGGGATGGAAACACCATATATTTT

d_call: NA
j_call: TRBJ1-6
v_call: TRBV6-2/TRBV6-3
clone_size: few
cdr3_aa: CASSYRQATSPLHF
cdr3_nt: TGTGCCAGCAGTTACCGGCAGGCGACTTCACCCCTCCACTTT

d_call: NA
j_call: TRBJ1-5
v_call: TRBV4-2
clone_size: NA
cdr3_aa: CASSQPGGFQPQHF
cdr3_nt: TGTGCCAGCAGCCAACCAGGAGGGTTTCAGCCCCAGCATTTT

d_call: TRBD2
j_call: TRBJ2-7
v_call: TRBV20-1
clone_size: NA
cdr3_aa: CSAFRDYYSGQYF
cdr3_nt: TGCAGTGCGTTCCGGGACTACTATTCCGGGCAGTACTTC

d_call: NA
j_call: TRBJ2-7
v_call: TRBV7-2
clone_size: few
cdr3_aa: CASRDLTVHEQYF
cdr3_nt: TGTGCCAGCAGGGACCTCACGGTCCACGAGCAGTACTTC

d_call: NA
j_call: TRBJ2-4
v_call: TRBV29-1
clone_size: NA
cdr3_aa: CSVRVEQGKNIQYF
cdr3_nt: TGCAGCGTTCGAGTCGAGCAGGGGAAAAACATTCAGTACTTC

d_call: NA
j_call: TRBJ1-4
v_call: TRBV5-1
clone_size: NA
cdr3_aa: CASSLEVEGTNEKLFF
cdr3_nt: TGCGCCAGCAGCTTGGAAGTCGAAGGGACTAATGAAAAACTGTTTTTT

d_call: NA
j_call: TRBJ1-5
v_call: TRBV7-2
clone_size: few
cdr3_aa: CASSLVGDSFNQPQHF
cdr3_nt: TGTGCCAGCAGCTTAGTGGGAGACAGCTTTAATCAGCCCCAGCATTTT

d_call: NA
j_call: TRBJ2-5
v_call: TRBV27
clone_size: NA
cdr3_aa: CASSLFFTPGQETQYF
cdr3_nt: TGTGCCAGCAGTTTATTTTTCACCCCCGGCCAAGAGACCCAGTACTTC

d_call: NA
j_call: TRBJ1-5
v_call: TRBV19
clone_size: NA
cdr3_aa: CASSISNGWGNQPQHF
cdr3_nt: TGTGCCAGTAGTATATCCAACGGGTGGGGCAATCAGCCCCAGCATTTT

d_call: TRBD1
j_call: TRBJ1-1
v_call: TRBV11-1
clone_size: few
cdr3_aa: CASSLGDRGTEAFF
cdr3_nt: TGTGCCAGCAGCTTGGGCGACAGGGGTACTGAAGCTTTCTTT

d_call: NA
j_call: TRBJ2-1
v_call: TRBV4-3
clone_size: few
cdr3_aa: CASSQDVDGDEQFF
cdr3_nt: TGCGCCAGCAGCCAAGATGTTGATGGCGATGAGCAGTTCTTC

d_call: NA
j_call: TRBJ2-7
v_call: TRBV7-2
clone_size: few
cdr3_aa: CASSSGPYEQYF
cdr3_nt: TGTGCCAGCAGCTCGGGCCCCTACGAGCAGTACTTC

d_call: TRBD1
j_call: TRBJ1-5
v_call: TRBV4-3
clone_size: many
cdr3_aa: CASSQDYNRGQPQHF
cdr3_nt: TGCGCCAGCAGCCAAGATTACAACAGGGGACAGCCCCAGCATTTT

d_call: NA
j_call: TRBJ1-2
v_call: TRBV28
clone_size: NA
cdr3_aa: CASSLRGAYYGYTF
cdr3_nt: TGTGCCAGCAGTTTACGGGGGGCCTACTATGGCTACACCTTC

d_call: NA
j_call: TRBJ2-3
v_call: TRBV5-6
clone_size: NA
cdr3_aa: CASSQGRQVYTGYF
cdr3_nt: TGTGCCAGCAGCCAGGGTCGCCAGGTATACACAGGGTATTTT

d_call: NA
j_call: TRBJ1-6
v_call: TRBV20-1
clone_size: NA
cdr3_aa: CSPLLGGPNSPLHF
cdr3_nt: TGCAGCCCACTACTTGGGGGCCCGAATTCACCCCTCCACTTT

d_call: NA
j_call: TRBJ2-4
v_call: TRBV3-1
clone_size: many
cdr3_aa: CASSQRSSGIQYF
cdr3_nt: TGTGCCAGCAGCCAGCGGTCTTCGGGCATTCAGTACTTC

d_call: NA
j_call: TRBJ1-5
v_call: TRBV11-2
clone_size: few
cdr3_aa: CASSFEPNQPQHF
cdr3_nt: TGTGCCAGCAGCTTCGAGCCCAATCAGCCCCAGCATTTT

d_call: NA
j_call: TRBJ2-7
v_call: TRBV6-2/TRBV6-3
clone_size: NA
cdr3_aa: CATKPPGRPTYEQYF
cdr3_nt: TGTGCCACCAAGCCCCCGGGACGGCCGACCTACGAGCAGTACTTC

d_call: NA
j_call: TRBJ1-2
v_call: TRBV4-3
clone_size: NA
cdr3_aa: CASSPQGLHYGYTF
cdr3_nt: TGCGCCAGCAGCCCTCAGGGGCTTCACTATGGCTACACCTTC

d_call: NA
j_call: TRBJ1-5
v_call: TRBV11-1
clone_size: many
cdr3_aa: CASSRIRQSHSNQPQHF
cdr3_nt: TGTGCCAGCAGCCGGATCCGACAATCACATAGCAATCAGCCCCAGCATTTT

d_call: NA
j_call: TRBJ1-2
v_call: TRBV7-2
clone_size: NA
cdr3_aa: CASSYVYGGTYSYTF
cdr3_nt: TGTGCCAGCAGCTACGTTTATGGAGGTACATATAGCTACACCTTC

d_call: NA
j_call: TRBJ1-2
v_call: TRBV4-1
clone_size: NA
cdr3_aa: CASSQQVNSNYGYTF
cdr3_nt: TGCGCCAGCAGCCAACAGGTGAATTCTAACTATGGCTACACCTTC

d_call: NA
j_call: TRBJ1-2
v_call: TRBV12-3/TRBV12-4
clone_size: many
cdr3_aa: CASSLDRNYGYTF
cdr3_nt: TGTGCCAGCAGTTTGGACCGAAACTATGGCTACACCTTC

d_call: NA
j_call: TRBJ2-2
v_call: TRBV10-2
clone_size: NA
cdr3_aa: CASMGLTNTGELFF
cdr3_nt: TGCGCCAGCATGGGTTTAACGAACACCGGGGAGCTGTTTTTT

d_call: TRBD1
j_call: TRBJ2-3
v_call: TRBV4-3
clone_size: NA
cdr3_aa: CASSQWTGFTDTQYF
cdr3_nt: TGCGCCAGCAGCCAATGGACAGGATTCACAGATACGCAGTATTTT

d_call: TRBD2
j_call: TRBJ2-1
v_call: TRBV7-3
clone_size: NA
cdr3_aa: CASSLSAGLAGDNEQFF
cdr3_nt: TGTGCCAGCAGCTTATCCGCGGGACTAGCGGGAGACAATGAGCAGTTCTTC

d_call: NA
j_call: TRBJ2-3
v_call: TRBV7-2
clone_size: NA
cdr3_aa: CASSQGWRSSTDTQYF
cdr3_nt: TGTGCCAGCAGCCAAGGTTGGCGGTCTAGCACAGATACGCAGTATTTT

d_call: TRBD1
j_call: TRBJ1-1
v_call: TRBV10-3
clone_size: NA
cdr3_aa: CASRDRGLGTEAFF
cdr3_nt: TGTGCCTCCCGGGACAGGGGCCTAGGAACTGAAGCTTTCTTT

d_call: NA
j_call: TRBJ1-5
v_call: TRBV12-3/TRBV12-4
clone_size: NA
cdr3_aa: CASSLGGHYSNQPQHF
cdr3_nt: TGTGCCAGCAGTTTGGGGGGACATTATAGCAATCAGCCCCAGCATTTT

d_call: NA
j_call: TRBJ1-5
v_call: TRBV6-1
clone_size: NA
cdr3_aa: CASKSGRGSTNQPQHF
cdr3_nt: TGTGCCAGCAAATCGGGCCGAGGTAGTACCAATCAGCCCCAGCATTTT

d_call: NA
j_call: TRBJ2-5
v_call: TRBV28
clone_size: few
cdr3_aa: CASSSLYQETQYF
cdr3_nt: TGTGCCAGCAGTTCCCTGTACCAAGAGACCCAGTACTTC

d_call: NA
j_call: TRBJ1-1
v_call: TRBV2
clone_size: few
cdr3_aa: CARGGGFSDLGYTEAFF
cdr3_nt: TGTGCCCGGGGGGGCGGGTTTTCGGACCTTGGTTATACTGAAGCTTTCTTT

d_call: TRBD1
j_call: TRBJ2-7
v_call: TRBV28
clone_size: few
cdr3_aa: CASSFVRGQALSYEQYF
cdr3_nt: TGTGCCAGCAGTTTCGTTAGGGGGCAGGCTCTCTCCTACGAGCAGTACTTC

d_call: NA
j_call: TRBJ2-7
v_call: TRBV3-1
clone_size: NA
cdr3_aa: CASSHRPYEQYF
cdr3_nt: TGTGCCAGCAGCCACCGCCCCTACGAGCAGTACTTC

d_call: NA
j_call: TRBJ2-7
v_call: TRBV20-1
clone_size: many
cdr3_aa: CSAALTGSYEQYF
cdr3_nt: TGCAGTGCTGCCTTGACCGGATCCTACGAGCAGTACTTC

d_call: TRBD2
j_call: TRBJ2-5
v_call: TRBV28
clone_size: NA
cdr3_aa: CASTLGLAGGQETQYF
cdr3_nt: TGTGCCAGCACCTTGGGACTAGCGGGGGGCCAAGAGACCCAGTACTTC

d_call: TRBD1
j_call: TRBJ2-4
v_call: TRBV10-3
clone_size: NA
cdr3_aa: CAISGDRGRNIQYF
cdr3_nt: TGTGCCATCAGTGGAGACAGGGGAAGAAACATTCAGTACTTC

d_call: NA
j_call: TRBJ2-2
v_call: TRBV25-1
clone_size: NA
cdr3_aa: CASSSRSDLTGELFF
cdr3_nt: TGTGCCAGCAGTTCCCGAAGCGATCTCACCGGGGAGCTGTTTTTT

d_call: NA
j_call: TRBJ1-2
v_call: TRBV29-1
clone_size: many
cdr3_aa: CSVEGAFNGYTF
cdr3_nt: TGCAGCGTTGAGGGGGCTTTCAATGGCTACACCTTC

d_call: NA
j_call: TRBJ2-7
v_call: TRBV24-1
clone_size: NA
cdr3_aa: CATSKGGYEQYF
cdr3_nt: TGTGCCACCAGTAAGGGGGGCTACGAGCAGTACTTC

d_call: NA
j_call: TRBJ1-6
v_call: TRBV2
clone_size: many
cdr3_aa: CASSATGFLYNSPLHF
cdr3_nt: TGTGCCAGCAGCGCTACAGGTTTCCTCTATAATTCACCCCTCCACTTT

d_call: NA
j_call: TRBJ2-2
v_call: TRBV12-3/TRBV12-4
clone_size: many
cdr3_aa: CASSLSALHAGELFF
cdr3_nt: TGTGCCAGCAGTTTATCCGCTCTACACGCCGGGGAGCTGTTTTTT